Shown below are 10 T cell receptor beta chains from a single sample sequenced in a study of CD8 T cells in Susac syndrome. RNA amounts of roughly 0.45 to 1 ug underwent reverse transcription with random hexamers. In TCRdb, the immunoSEQ multiplex PCR reads were re-called with MiXCR into one record per CDR3 protein. The table shows around 280,000 distinct CDR3 sequences, with 92% occurring only once. Sequencing was performed on CD4+ T cells from PBMCs. Source of these receptors: a human donor with multiple sclerosis.

This sequence joins TRBV19 and TRBJ1-1, with D possibly matching TRBD1 (5 bases). There are 13 residues in the CDR3. The V and J ends lost 3 bases and 6 bases respectively, with 11 bases between them. Germline CDR1 reads LNHDA; CDR2 reads SQIVND (reference sequence). CDR3 residues: CASSIGRAAEAFF. CDR3 nucleotides: TGTGCCAGTAGTATCGGCAGGGCGGCTGAAGCTTTCTTT. Variable domain in full (rest from reference TRBV19 and TRBJ1-1): DGGITQSPKYLFRKEGQNVTLSCEQNLNHDAMYWYRQDPGQGLRLIYYSQIVNDFQKGDIAEGYSVSREKKESFPLTVTSAQKNPTAFYLCASSIGRAAEAFFGQGTRLTVV.

This clonotype was found once. The chain recombines TRBV3-1 with TRBJ1-2; 7 positions match TRBD1. Germline V gene data show CDR1 as LGHDT and CDR2 as YNNKEL (reference sequence). Germline trimming cut 3 bases from V and 8 bases from J; bases unmatched to any gene: 12. CDR3 length: 15 residues. The CDR3 DNA is TGTGCCAGCAGCCACTCCGCAAGGGGGCGCGGCGGCTACACCTTC. Translated, it gives CASSHSARGRGGYTF.

The J gene is TRBJ2-2, the V gene TRBV9; 12 bases agree with TRBD2. V dropped 6 bases and J dropped 2; count of bases not matched to a gene: 5. Germline CDR1 and CDR2: SGDLS and YYNGEE. There are 16 residues in the CDR3. The CDR3 coding sequence is TGTGCCAGCAACCCGGGACTAGCGGGCAACACCGGGGAGCTGTTTTTT. As protein: CASNPGLAGNTGELFF.

This chain uses TRBV12-3 or TRBV12-4 with TRBJ2-1, with 10 bases matching TRBD1. V gave up 2 bases and J gave up 3 bases; unmatched junction bases: 4. This CDR3 has 16 residues. The CDR3 DNA is TGTGCCAGCAGTTTAAGGGACAGGGGATACTACAATGAGCAGTTCTTC. This encodes CASSLRDRGYYNEQFF.

In its sample, this clonotype was seen once. The chain joins TRBV6-5 to TRBJ2-3; the match to TRBD1 covers 7 bases. This CDR3 contains 16 residues. The junction had 4 bases not matched to a gene; V was cut back by 0 bases and J by 1 base. The germline CDR1 and CDR2 sequences are MNHEY and SVGAGI. The CDR3 is CASSYSFGQGTDTQYF. Here the CDR3 DNA reads TGTGCCAGCAGTTACTCGTTCGGACAGGGCACAGATACGCAGTATTTT.

The chain combines TRBV7-2 with TRBJ2-2; the D call may be TRBD1 or TRBD2 (6 bases each). The CDR3 length is 13 residues. Trimming left V 5 bases short and J 6 bases short, with 10 bases between. Germline CDR1 SGHTA, CDR2 FQGNSA. Written as DNA, the CDR3 is TGTGCCAGCAGCGTTGGGGGGCCCGGGGAGCTGTTTTTT. Translation: CASSVGGPGELFF.

The rearrangement uses TRBV5-1 and TRBJ2-1; D may be TRBD1 or TRBD2 (7 bases each). This CDR3 spans 18 amino acids. Germline CDR1 is SGHRS and CDR2 is YFSETQ. The ends were cut back, 5 bases at V and 2 bases at J, with 23 bases in the middle. The chain's CDR3 is CASSIDGGVTGTYNEQFF. The CDR3 DNA reads as TGCGCCAGCAGTATCGATGGGGGGGTGACAGGGACCTACAATGAGCAGTTCTTC.

The chain has TRBV19 and TRBJ1-1, with 9 bases matching TRBD1. V was clipped by 4 bases and J by 10 bases; unmatched bases: 10. The CDR3 spans 14 residues. CDR1 is LNHDA, CDR2 SQIVND, per germline (reference sequence). CDR3 DNA sequence: TGTGCCAGTAGTAGGCGGGACAGGGTTCAGGGAGCTTTCTTT. Protein: CASSRRDRVQGAFF.

The CDR3 DNA follows: TGTGCCAGCAGTGCGGAAAGCGGGACGGGAGATACGCAGTATTTT. It encodes CASSAESGTGDTQYF. J is TRBJ2-3 and V is TRBV2; 7 bases match TRBD2. The J segment lost 5 bases and the V segment lost 4 bases, leaving 9 bases of the junction unmatched. Germline CDR1 reads SNHLY; CDR2 reads FYNNEI. The CDR3 loop spans 15 amino acids. Based on the CDR3 plus reference TRBV2 and TRBJ2-3, the full variable domain is EPEVTQTPSHQVTQMGQEVILRCVPISNHLYFYWYRQILGQKVEFLVSFYNNEISEKSEIFDDQFSVERPDGSNFTLKIRSTKLEDSAMYFCASSAESGTGDTQYFGPGTRLTVL.

CDR3 sequence reads: CASSSRDTGRGGELFF. CDR3 nucleotides: TGTGCCAGCAGCTCGCGGGACACCGGACGGGGCGGGGAGCTGTTTTTT. The rearrangement links TRBV7-8 to TRBJ2-2; D possibly matches TRBD1 or TRBD2 (6 bases each). CDR3 length: 16 amino acids. The germline V gene encodes CDR1 SGHVS and CDR2 FQNEAQ. Trimming took off 4 bases at V and 7 bases at J, with 19 bases between the two ends.